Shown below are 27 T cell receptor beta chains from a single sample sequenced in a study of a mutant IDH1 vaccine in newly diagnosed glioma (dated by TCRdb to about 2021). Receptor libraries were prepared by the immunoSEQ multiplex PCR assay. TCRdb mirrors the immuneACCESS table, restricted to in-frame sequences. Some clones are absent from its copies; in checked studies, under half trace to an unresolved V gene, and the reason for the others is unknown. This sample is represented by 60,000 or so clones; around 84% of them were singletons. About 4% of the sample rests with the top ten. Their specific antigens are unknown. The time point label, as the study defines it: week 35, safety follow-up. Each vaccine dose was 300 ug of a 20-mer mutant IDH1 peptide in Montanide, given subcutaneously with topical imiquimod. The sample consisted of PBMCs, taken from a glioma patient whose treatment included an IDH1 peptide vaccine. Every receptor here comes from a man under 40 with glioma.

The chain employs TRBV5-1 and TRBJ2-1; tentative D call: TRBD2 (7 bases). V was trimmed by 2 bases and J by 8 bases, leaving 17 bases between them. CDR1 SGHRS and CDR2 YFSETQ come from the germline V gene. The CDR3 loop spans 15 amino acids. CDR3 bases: TGCGCCAGCAGCTTAACTAACGGGGGGCCCCATGAGCAGTTCTTC. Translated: CASSLTNGGPHEQFF. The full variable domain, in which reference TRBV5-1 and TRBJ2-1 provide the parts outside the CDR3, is KAGVTQTPRYLIKTRGQQVTLSCSPISGHRSVSWYQQTPGQGLQFLFEYFSETQRNKGNFPGRFSGRQFSNSRSEMNVSTLELGDSALYLCASSLTNGGPHEQFFGPGTRLTVL.

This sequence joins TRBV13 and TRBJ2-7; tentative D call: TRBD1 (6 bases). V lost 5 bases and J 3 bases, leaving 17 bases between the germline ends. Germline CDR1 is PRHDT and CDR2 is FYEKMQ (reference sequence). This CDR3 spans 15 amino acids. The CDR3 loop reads CASSTSGAGYYEQYF. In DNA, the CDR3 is TGTGCCAGCAGCACATCAGGGGCGGGCTACTACGAGCAGTACTTC.

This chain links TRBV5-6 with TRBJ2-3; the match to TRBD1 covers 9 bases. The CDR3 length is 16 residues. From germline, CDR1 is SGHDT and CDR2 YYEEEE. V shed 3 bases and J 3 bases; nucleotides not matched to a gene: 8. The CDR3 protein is CASSSGTGWETDTQYF. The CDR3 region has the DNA TGTGCCAGCAGCTCGGGGACAGGGTGGGAGACAGATACGCAGTATTTT.

CDR3 region: CAIPNADRGRHTGELFF. The CDR3 DNA sequence: TGTGCCATCCCAAACGCGGACAGGGGGCGCCACACCGGGGAGCTGTTTTTT. The gene calls are TRBV10-3 and TRBJ2-2, with 11 bases aligning to TRBD1. Trimming at V came to 8 bases and at J to 3 bases, leaving 11 bases not matched to a gene. CDR1 is ENHRY, CDR2 SYGVKD, per germline. The CDR3 totals 17 residues.

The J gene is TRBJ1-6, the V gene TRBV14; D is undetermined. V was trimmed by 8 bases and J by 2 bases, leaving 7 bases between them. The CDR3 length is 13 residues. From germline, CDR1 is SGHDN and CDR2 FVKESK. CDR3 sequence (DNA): TGTGCCAGCGCTCGGGCCTATAATTCACCCCTCCACTTT. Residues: CASARAYNSPLHF.

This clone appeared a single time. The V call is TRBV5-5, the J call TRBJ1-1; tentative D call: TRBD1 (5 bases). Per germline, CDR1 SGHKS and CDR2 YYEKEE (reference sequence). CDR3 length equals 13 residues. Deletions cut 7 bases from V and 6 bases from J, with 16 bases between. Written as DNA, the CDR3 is TGTGCCAGCGAGCGCAGGGTAGAAGCTGAAGCTTTCTTT. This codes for CASERRVEAEAFF.

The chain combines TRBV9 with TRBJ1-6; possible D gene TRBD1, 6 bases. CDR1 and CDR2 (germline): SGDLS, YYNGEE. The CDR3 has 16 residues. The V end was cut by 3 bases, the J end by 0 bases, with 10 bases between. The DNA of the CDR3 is TGTGCCAGCAGCGCGGACAGTAGCTCCTATAATTCACCCCTCCACTTT. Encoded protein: CASSADSSSYNSPLHF.

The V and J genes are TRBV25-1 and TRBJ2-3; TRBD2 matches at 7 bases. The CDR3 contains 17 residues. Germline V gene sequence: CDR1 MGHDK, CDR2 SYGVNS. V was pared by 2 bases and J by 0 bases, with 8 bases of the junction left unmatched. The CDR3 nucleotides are TGTGCCAGCAGTGAAAGGCTAGCGGCCCATAGCACAGATACGCAGTATTTT. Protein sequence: CASSERLAAHSTDTQYF.

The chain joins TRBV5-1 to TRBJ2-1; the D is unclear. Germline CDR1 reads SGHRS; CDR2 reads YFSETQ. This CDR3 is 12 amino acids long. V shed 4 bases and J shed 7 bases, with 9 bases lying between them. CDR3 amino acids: CASSPVTNEQFF. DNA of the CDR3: TGCGCCAGCAGCCCCGTGACGAATGAGCAGTTCTTC.

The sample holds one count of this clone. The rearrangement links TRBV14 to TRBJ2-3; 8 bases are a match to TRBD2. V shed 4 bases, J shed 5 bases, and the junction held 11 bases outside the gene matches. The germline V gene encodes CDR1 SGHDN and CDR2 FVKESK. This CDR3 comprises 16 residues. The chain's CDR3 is CASSPGVAGRKDTQYF. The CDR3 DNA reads TGTGCCAGCAGCCCCGGGGTAGCGGGGAGGAAAGATACGCAGTATTTT.

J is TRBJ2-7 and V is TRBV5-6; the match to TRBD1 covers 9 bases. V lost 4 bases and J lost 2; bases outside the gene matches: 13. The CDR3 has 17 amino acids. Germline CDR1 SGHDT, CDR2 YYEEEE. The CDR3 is CASSGATGGNPPYEQYF. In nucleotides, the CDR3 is TGTGCCAGCAGCGGGGCGACAGGGGGTAACCCTCCCTACGAGCAGTACTTC.

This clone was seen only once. CDR3 loop: CSVLGQGALGYTF. As DNA, the CDR3 is TGCAGCGTTCTAGGACAGGGGGCGCTCGGCTACACCTTC. The J gene is TRBJ1-2, the V gene TRBV29-1; 11 bases line up with TRBD1. CDR3 size: 13 residues. V shed 5 bases and J 8 bases; nucleotides not matched to a gene: 7. CDR1 and CDR2 (germline): SQVTM, ANQGSEA.

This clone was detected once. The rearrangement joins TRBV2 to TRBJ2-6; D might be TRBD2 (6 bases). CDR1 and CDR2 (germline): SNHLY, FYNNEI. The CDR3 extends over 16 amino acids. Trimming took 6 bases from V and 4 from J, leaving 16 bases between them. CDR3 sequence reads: CASRGQGLVGANVLTF. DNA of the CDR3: TGTGCCAGCAGGGGGCAGGGACTGGTGGGGGCCAACGTCCTGACTTTC. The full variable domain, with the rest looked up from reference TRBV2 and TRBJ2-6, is EPEVTQTPSHQVTQMGQEVILRCVPISNHLYFYWYRQILGQKVEFLVSFYNNEISEKSEIFDDQFSVERPDGSNFTLKIRSTKLEDSAMYFCASRGQGLVGANVLTFGAGSRLTVL.

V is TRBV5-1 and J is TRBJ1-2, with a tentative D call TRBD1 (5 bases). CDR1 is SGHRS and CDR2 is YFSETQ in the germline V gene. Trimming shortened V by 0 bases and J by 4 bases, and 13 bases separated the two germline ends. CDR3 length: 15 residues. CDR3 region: CASSLETALPYGYTF. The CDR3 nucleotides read TGCGCCAGCAGCTTGGAGACAGCGCTGCCCTATGGCTACACCTTC.

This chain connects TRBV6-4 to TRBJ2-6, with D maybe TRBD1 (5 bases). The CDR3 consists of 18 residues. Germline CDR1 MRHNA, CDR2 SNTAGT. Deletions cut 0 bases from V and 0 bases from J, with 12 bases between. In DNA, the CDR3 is TGTGCCAGCAGTGACTCCCCCCAGGGTCCCTCTGGGGCCAACGTCCTGACTTTC. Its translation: CASSDSPQGPSGANVLTF.

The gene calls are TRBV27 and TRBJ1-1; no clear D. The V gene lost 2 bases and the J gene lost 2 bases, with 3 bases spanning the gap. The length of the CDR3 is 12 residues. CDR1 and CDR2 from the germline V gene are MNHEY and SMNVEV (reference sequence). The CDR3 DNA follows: TGTGCCAGCAGTTTAGGAAACACTGAAGCTTTCTTT. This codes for CASSLGNTEAFF.

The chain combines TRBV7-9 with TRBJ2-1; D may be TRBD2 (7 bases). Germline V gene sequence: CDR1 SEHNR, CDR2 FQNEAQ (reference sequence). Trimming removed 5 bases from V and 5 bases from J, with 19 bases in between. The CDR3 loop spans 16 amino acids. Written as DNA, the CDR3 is TGTGCCAGCAGCCCCAGGGAGGGGGGGGCACACAATGAGCAGTTCTTC. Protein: CASSPREGGAHNEQFF.

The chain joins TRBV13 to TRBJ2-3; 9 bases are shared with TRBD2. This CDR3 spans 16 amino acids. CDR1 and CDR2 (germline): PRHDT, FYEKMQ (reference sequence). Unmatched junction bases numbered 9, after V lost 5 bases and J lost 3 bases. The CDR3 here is CASSPPPAGGTDTQYF. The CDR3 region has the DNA TGTGCCAGCAGCCCTCCCCCAGCGGGGGGTACAGATACGCAGTATTTT. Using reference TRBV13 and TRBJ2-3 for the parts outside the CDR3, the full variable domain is AAGVIQSPRHLIKEKRETATLKCYPIPRHDTVYWYQQGPGQDPQFLISFYEKMQSDKGSIPDRFSAQQFSDYHSELNMSSLELGDSALYFCASSPPPAGGTDTQYFGPGTRLTVL.

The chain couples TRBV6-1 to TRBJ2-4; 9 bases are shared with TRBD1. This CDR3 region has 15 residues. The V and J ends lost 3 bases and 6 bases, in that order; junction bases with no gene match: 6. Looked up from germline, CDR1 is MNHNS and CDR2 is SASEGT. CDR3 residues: CASSDKQGALNIQYF. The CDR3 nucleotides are TGTGCCAGCAGTGATAAACAGGGGGCCCTAAACATTCAGTACTTC.

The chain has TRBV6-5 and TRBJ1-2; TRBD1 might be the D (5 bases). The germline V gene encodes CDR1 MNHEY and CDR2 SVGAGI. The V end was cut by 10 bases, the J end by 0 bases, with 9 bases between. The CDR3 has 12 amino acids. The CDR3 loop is CATRQTNYGYTF. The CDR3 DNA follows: TGTGCCACCCGACAGACTAACTATGGCTACACCTTC.

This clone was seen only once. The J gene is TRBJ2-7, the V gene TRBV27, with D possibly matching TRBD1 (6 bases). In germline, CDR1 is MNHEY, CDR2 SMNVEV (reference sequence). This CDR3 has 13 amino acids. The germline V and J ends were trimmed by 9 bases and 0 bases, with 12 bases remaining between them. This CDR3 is CASSPGHSYEQYF. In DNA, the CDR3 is TGTGCCAGTTCTCCGGGACACTCCTACGAGCAGTACTTC.

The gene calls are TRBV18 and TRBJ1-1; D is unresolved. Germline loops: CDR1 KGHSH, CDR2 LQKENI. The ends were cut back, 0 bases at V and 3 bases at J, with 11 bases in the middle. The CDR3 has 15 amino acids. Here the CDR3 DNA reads TGTGCCAGCTCACCACCGGACCGGTGGGACACTGAAGCTTTCTTT. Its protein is CASSPPDRWDTEAFF.

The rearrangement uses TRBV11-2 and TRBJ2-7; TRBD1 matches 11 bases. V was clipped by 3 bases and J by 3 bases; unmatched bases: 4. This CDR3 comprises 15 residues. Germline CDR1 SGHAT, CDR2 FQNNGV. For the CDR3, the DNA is TGTGCCAGCAGCTTGGGACAGGGGGTCGGCTACGAGCAGTACTTC. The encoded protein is CASSLGQGVGYEQYF. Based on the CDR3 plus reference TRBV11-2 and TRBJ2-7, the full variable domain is EAGVAQSPRYKIIEKRQSVAFWCNPISGHATLYWYQQILGQGPKLLIQFQNNGVVDDSQLPKDRFSAERLKGVDSTLKIQPAKLEDSAVYLCASSLGQGVGYEQYFGPGTRLTVT.

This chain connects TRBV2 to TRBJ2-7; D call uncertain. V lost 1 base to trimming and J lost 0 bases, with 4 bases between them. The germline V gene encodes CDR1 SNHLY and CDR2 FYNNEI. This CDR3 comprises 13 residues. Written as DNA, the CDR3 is TGTGCCAGCAGTGAAGGCGGCTCCTACGAGCAGTACTTC. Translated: CASSEGGSYEQYF.

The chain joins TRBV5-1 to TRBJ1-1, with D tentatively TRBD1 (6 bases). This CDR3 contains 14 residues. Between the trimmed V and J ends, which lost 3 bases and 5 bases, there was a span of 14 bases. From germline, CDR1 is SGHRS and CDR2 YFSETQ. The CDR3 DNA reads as TGCGCCAGCAGCTCCTCGCAGGGGAGGACTGAAGCTTTCTTT. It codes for CASSSSQGRTEAFF.

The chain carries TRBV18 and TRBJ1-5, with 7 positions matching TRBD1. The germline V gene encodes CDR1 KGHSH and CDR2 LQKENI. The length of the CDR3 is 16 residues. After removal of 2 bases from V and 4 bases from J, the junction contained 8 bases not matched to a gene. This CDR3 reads CASSPKGQSLNQPQHF. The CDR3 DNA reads TGTGCCAGCTCACCAAAGGGACAGAGCCTAAATCAGCCCCAGCATTTT.

CDR3 amino acids: CASTDSLTGAQGTSPLHF. In DNA, the CDR3 is TGTGCCAGCACCGACTCCCTCACGGGAGCCCAGGGTACTTCACCCCTCCACTTT. The gene calls are TRBV5-4 and TRBJ1-6; perhaps TRBD1 as D (5 bases). Germline CDR1 is SGHNT and CDR2 is YYREEE (reference sequence). Trimming pared 6 bases from V and 9 bases from J, leaving 28 bases between. This CDR3 is 18 amino acids long.